This paragraph covers one TCR beta chain sequence. This clone was found many times. The antigen it binds to is not known. Base qualities are not at hand, and no much larger clone is one base apart. This sample was included in a study of metastatic and nonmetastatic thyroid tumors (dated by TCRdb to 2018 to 2020). Study-wide context: Repertoires were compared across peripheral blood and tumor or nodule tissue samples from malignant and benign thyroid patients.

Library preparation was by PCR. The instrument given in TCRdb is Illumina HiSeq 4000. The TCR beta-chain CDR3 region of each patient was profiled by high-throughput sequencing. The study's processing was this. The researchers built a classifier to tell apart papillary thyroid cancer patients with distant metastasis, based on CDR3 differences among clinicopathological groups. To measure repertoire diversity the researchers used the Shannon index, while the Morisita-Horn index served to gauge how similar the tumor and blood repertoires were. Clones were called with MiXCR by TCRdb after fastp trimmed the public reads at Q25, and only in-frame beta chains were retained. None of the V and J calls come from the authors' own analysis; TCRdb made them. This sample lists about 40,000 clones; 10% to 12% were detected once. In total, the top ten clones hold around 21% of the sample. No treatment had been received by any patient before thyroid surgery. Using T-cell receptor beta sequencing, the study looked back at clinical samples from patients collected from the early 2010s to the late 2010s.

Overall study outcomes, separate from this receptor: TCR beta diversity was reported as significantly higher in malignant tumors than in benign nodules, in both blood and tumor samples.

Specimen: blood. This TCR came from a female donor with papillary thyroid cancer or a benign thyroid nodule (not recorded which). Some clones in this sample may be carry-over from other donors' samples.

The nucleotide sequence is given as TGTGCCAGCAAAACGGGACACCCTGCGGGAGTTGACATTCAGTACTTC. Translated, this is CASKTGHPAGVDIQYF. Rearrangement joined TRBV6-2 or TRBV6-3 to TRBJ2-4; possibly the D gene is TRBD2, per 7 matching bases. From its cysteine to its phenylalanine, the CDR3 spans 16 amino acids. Only the CDR3 part of the read is kept: 48 bases, read in frame from the first base. CDR1 MNHEY and CDR2 SVGEGT were looked up in the germline V gene. A distance of 24 bases separates the germline ends of V and J, which lose 7 bases and 8 bases respectively.